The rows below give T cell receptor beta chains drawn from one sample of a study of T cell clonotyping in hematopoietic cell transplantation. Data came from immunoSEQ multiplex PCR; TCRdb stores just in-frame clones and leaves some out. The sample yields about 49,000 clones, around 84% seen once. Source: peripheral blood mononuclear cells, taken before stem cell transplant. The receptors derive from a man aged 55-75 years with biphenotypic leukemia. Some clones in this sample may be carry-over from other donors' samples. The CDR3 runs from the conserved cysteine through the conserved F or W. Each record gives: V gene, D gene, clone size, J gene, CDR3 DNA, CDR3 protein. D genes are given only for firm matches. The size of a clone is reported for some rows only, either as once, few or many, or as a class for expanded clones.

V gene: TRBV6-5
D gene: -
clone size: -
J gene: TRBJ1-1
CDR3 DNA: TGTGCCAGCAGTTACGAGGCGGTCCGGGGGACTGAAGCTTTCTTT
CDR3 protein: CASSYEAVRGTEAFF

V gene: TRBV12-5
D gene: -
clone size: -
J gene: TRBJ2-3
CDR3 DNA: TGTGCTAGCACTAGCTTTCTCACAGATACGCAGTATTTT
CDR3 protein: CASTSFLTDTQYF

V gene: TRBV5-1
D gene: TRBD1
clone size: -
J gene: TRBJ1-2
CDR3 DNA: TGCGCCAGCAGCCCGCAGGGGGTGATCTATGGCTACACCTTC
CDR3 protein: CASSPQGVIYGYTF

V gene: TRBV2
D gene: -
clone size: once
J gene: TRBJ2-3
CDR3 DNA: TGTGCCAGCGGAGGGAGTGGAACAGATACGCAGTATTTT
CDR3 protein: CASGGSGTDTQYF

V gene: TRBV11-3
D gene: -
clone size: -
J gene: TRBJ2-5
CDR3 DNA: TGTGCCAGCAGCTTAGACGGGGTTGGGAAGACCCAGTACTTC
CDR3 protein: CASSLDGVGKTQYF

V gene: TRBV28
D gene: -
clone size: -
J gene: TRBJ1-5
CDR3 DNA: TGTGCCAGCGGGTCAGTGGGTCAGCCCCAGCATTTT
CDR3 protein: CASGSVGQPQHF

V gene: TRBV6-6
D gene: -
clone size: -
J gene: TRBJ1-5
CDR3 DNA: TGTGCCAGCAGTTACTCGGGCCGGGATAATCAGCCCCAGCATTTT
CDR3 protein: CASSYSGRDNQPQHF

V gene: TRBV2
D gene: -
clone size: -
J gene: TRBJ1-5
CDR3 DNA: TGTGCCAGCAGTATAGGGGTAAATCAGCCCCAGCATTTT
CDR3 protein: CASSIGVNQPQHF

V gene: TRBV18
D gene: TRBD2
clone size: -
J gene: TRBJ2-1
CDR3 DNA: TGTGCCAGCTCACTGGGACTAGCGGGAGTTAATGAGCAGTTCTTC
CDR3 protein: CASSLGLAGVNEQFF

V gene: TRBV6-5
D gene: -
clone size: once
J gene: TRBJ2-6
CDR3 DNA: TGTGCCAGCAGTTACTTGGCTGGGGCCAACGTCCTGACTTTC
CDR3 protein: CASSYLAGANVLTF

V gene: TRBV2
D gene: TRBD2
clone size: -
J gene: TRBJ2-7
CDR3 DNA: TGTGCCAGCGTAGCGGGGGACTACGAGCAGTACTTC
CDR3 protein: CASVAGDYEQYF